Listed here are 27 T cell receptor beta chains from one sample, sequenced in a study of OX40 agonist ivuxolimab in advanced cancers. Libraries came from the immunoSEQ multiplex PCR assay. TCRdb carries this immuneACCESS record with in-frame sequences only. Its versions omit some clonotypes, under half of them owing to an unresolved V gene in the studies checked, with the rest unexplained. This sample has 50,000 to 55,000 clones in its table, and approximately 80% of those were observed once. The ten largest clones add up to under 5% of the sample. The sequenced sample was CD4+ or CD8+ T cells sorted from blood, obtained in a trial of the OX40 agonist ivuxolimab. The source is an adult with an advanced solid tumor such as melanoma, head and neck, liver or kidney cancer.

A remark on this clone: The junction does not match germline at one end; this may be a read error. The V gene is TRBV6-5, the J gene TRBJ2-3; D is uncertain. Germline CDR1 is MNHEY and CDR2 is SVGAGI. This CDR3 region has 14 residues. The CDR3 here is CAGSYSFTTDTQYF. CDR3 bases: TGTGCCGGCAGTTACTCTTTCACCACAGATACGCAGTATTTT.

This sequence joins TRBV28 and TRBJ2-2, with a possible D match to TRBD1 (6 bases). This CDR3 contains 14 residues. The germline V gene has CDR1 MDHEN and CDR2 SYDVKM. V shed 6 bases and J shed 0 bases, with 8 bases lying between them. CDR3 nucleotides: TGTGCCAGCAGACGACAGGCGAACACCGGGGAGCTGTTTTTT. As protein: CASRRQANTGELFF.

This clone was seen only once. The chain links TRBV27 to TRBJ1-4, with TRBD1 matching 7 bases. Germline V CDR1 and CDR2: MNHEY, SMNVEV (reference sequence). This CDR3 spans 13 amino acids. J gave up 8 bases and V 6 bases, and 6 bases lay outside the gene matches. This chain's CDR3 is CASSRQGGEKLFF. The CDR3 nucleotides are TGTGCCAGCAGCCGACAGGGAGGGGAAAAACTGTTTTTT.

This clone is a singleton in its sample. This chain links TRBV6-1 with TRBJ2-7; D call uncertain. Germline CDR1 reads MNHNS; CDR2 reads SASEGT. The CDR3 runs 13 residues. Between the trimmed V and J ends, which lost 2 bases and 7 bases, there was a span of 12 bases. The CDR3 protein is CASSEQAFWEQYF. The CDR3, as DNA: TGTGCCAGCAGTGAACAGGCTTTTTGGGAGCAGTACTTC.

This chain connects TRBV7-2 to TRBJ1-1; no reliable D call. The germline V gene encodes CDR1 SGHTA and CDR2 FQGNSA. This CDR3 region has 14 residues. Trimming removed 0 bases from V and 8 bases from J, with 13 bases in between. The CDR3 is CASSLAALSSEAFF. CDR3 sequence (DNA): TGTGCCAGCAGCTTAGCTGCATTATCCTCCGAAGCTTTCTTT.

The V call is TRBV19, the J call TRBJ2-3; 12 bases agree with TRBD1. V was pared by 7 bases and J by 4 bases, with 9 bases of the junction left unmatched. The CDR3 sequence is 16 residues long. Per germline, CDR1 LNHDA and CDR2 SQIVND (reference sequence). The DNA for the CDR3 is TGTGCCAGTACCCCCGGGACAGGGGGCAGATCAGATACGCAGTATTTT. Translated: CASTPGTGGRSDTQYF. The entire variable domain, with the rest obtained from reference TRBV19 and TRBJ2-3, is as follows: DGGITQSPKYLFRKEGQNVTLSCEQNLNHDAMYWYRQDPGQGLRLIYYSQIVNDFQKGDIAEGYSVSREKKESFPLTVTSAQKNPTAFYLCASTPGTGGRSDTQYFGPGTRLTVL.

The rearrangement uses TRBV6-1 and TRBJ1-5, with D possibly being TRBD1 (5 bases). V was trimmed by 7 bases and J by 5 bases, leaving 18 bases between them. This CDR3 region has 15 residues. Germline loops: CDR1 MNHNS, CDR2 SASEGT. The CDR3 spells CASKRDYSPDQPQHF. CDR3 in DNA: TGTGCCAGCAAGCGGGACTATAGTCCGGATCAGCCCCAGCATTTT.

This clone was recorded a few times. V usage is TRBV7-9 and J usage is TRBJ1-4; TRBD1 is a possible D gene (6 bases). With 5 bases removed from V and 5 bases from J, the gap between germline ends came to 18 bases. Germline loops: CDR1 SEHNR, CDR2 FQNEAQ (reference sequence). This CDR3 region has 16 residues. The CDR3, as DNA: TGTGCCAGCAGCCCAAGGGGGGGGGAGACCAATGAAAAACTGTTTTTT. It is translated as CASSPRGGETNEKLFF. Variable domain in full (rest from reference TRBV7-9 and TRBJ1-4): DTGVSQNPRHKITKRGQNVTFRCDPISEHNRLYWYRQTLGQGPEFLTYFQNEAQLEKSRLLSDRFSAERPKGSFSTLEIQRTEQGDSAMYLCASSPRGGETNEKLFFGSGTQLSVL.

This chain uses TRBV10-2 with TRBJ1-2; TRBD1 aligns across 8 bases. This CDR3 is built from 15 residues. The V segment lost 3 bases and the J segment 2 bases; nucleotides outside the gene matches: 5. CDR1 is WSHSY and CDR2 is SAAADI in the germline V gene. The CDR3 DNA is TGCGCCAGCAGTGACATGACAGGGGCAAACTATGGCTACACCTTC. This sequence encodes CASSDMTGANYGYTF.

This rearrangement joins TRBV10-1 to TRBJ2-1, with a possible D match to TRBD1 (7 bases). The CDR3 is made up of 12 amino acids. CDR1 is WNHNN and CDR2 is SYGVQD in the germline V gene (reference sequence). Trimming cost V 11 bases and J 9 bases, with 17 bases left between them. CDR3 sequence reads: CASQGDSGEQFF. DNA for the CDR3: TGCGCCTCTCAGGGGGACTCGGGTGAGCAGTTCTTC.

The chain carries TRBV19 and TRBJ1-5; D may be TRBD1 (6 bases). Trimming shortened V by 4 bases and J by 0 bases, and 13 bases separated the two germline ends. The CDR3 is 16 amino acids. Germline CDR1 is LNHDA and CDR2 is SQIVND (reference sequence). In DNA form, the CDR3 reads TGTGCCAGTAGTAGAGGACAGTGGAATAGCAATCAGCCCCAGCATTTT. Amino acids: CASSRGQWNSNQPQHF.

This clone was seen only a few times. This chain links TRBV19 with TRBJ2-1; perhaps TRBD1 as D (6 bases). This CDR3 region has 15 residues. The germline CDR1 and CDR2 sequences are LNHDA and SQIVND (reference sequence). V lost 7 bases and J lost 9, with 22 bases in between. The CDR3 bases are TGTGCCAGTACGGGAAGGGCAGGGGAACGAGGTGAGCAGTTCTTC. The encoded protein is CASTGRAGERGEQFF. Looking up the rest from reference TRBV19 and TRBJ2-1 gives the full variable domain: DGGITQSPKYLFRKEGQNVTLSCEQNLNHDAMYWYRQDPGQGLRLIYYSQIVNDFQKGDIAEGYSVSREKKESFPLTVTSAQKNPTAFYLCASTGRAGERGEQFFGPGTRLTVL.

This clone was detected only once. The V gene is TRBV7-2, the J gene TRBJ1-5, with D possibly TRBD1 on 6 matching bases. Trimming took off 1 base at V and 3 bases at J, with 13 bases between the two ends. There are 16 residues in the CDR3. In germline, CDR1 is SGHTA, CDR2 FQGNSA. The CDR3 DNA is TGTGCCAGCAGCTTAGTTGGGTCAGGGGCCAATCAGCCCCAGCATTTT. Translating it yields CASSLVGSGANQPQHF.

The V gene is TRBV30, the J gene TRBJ2-3; D is unresolved. The CDR3 sequence is 11 residues long. Per germline, CDR1 GTSNPN and CDR2 SVGIG (reference sequence). V lost 3 bases and J 7 bases, leaving 8 bases between the germline ends. DNA of the CDR3: TGTGCCTGGAGCCCCACTAATACGCAGTATTTT. This translates into CAWSPTNTQYF. The variable domain in full, with the rest retrieved from reference TRBV30 and TRBJ2-3, is SQTIHQWPATLVQPVGSPLSLECTVEGTSNPNLYWYRQAAGRGLQLLFYSVGIGQISSEVPQNLSASRPQDRQFILSSKKLLLSDSGFYLCAWSPTNTQYFGPGTRLTVL.

This rearrangement joins TRBV2 to TRBJ1-1, with 8 positions matching TRBD1. The CDR3 extends over 15 amino acids. V gave up 5 bases and J gave up 5 bases; unmatched junction bases: 10. Germline CDR1 and CDR2: SNHLY and FYNNEI. CDR3 amino acids: CASSPWDRFKTEAFF. The CDR3 DNA reads TGTGCCAGCAGTCCCTGGGACAGGTTTAAGACTGAAGCTTTCTTT.

This chain joins TRBV6-6 and TRBJ1-1, with 8 bases fitting TRBD1. This CDR3 contains 15 residues. Per the germline V gene, CDR1 is MNHNY and CDR2 is SVGAGI (reference sequence). V gave up 0 bases and J gave up 6 bases; unmatched junction bases: 6. CDR3 sequence reads: CASSYSTGGSAEAFF. The CDR3, as DNA: TGTGCCAGCAGTTACTCAACAGGGGGTTCGGCTGAAGCTTTCTTT.

This clone was observed a handful of times. The chain links TRBV6-6 to TRBJ2-2; D is perhaps TRBD1 (6 bases). The CDR3 has 14 residues. Looked up from germline, CDR1 is MNHNY and CDR2 is SVGAGI (reference sequence). Trimming stripped 7 bases from V and 6 bases from J, with 15 bases between. In DNA, the CDR3 is TGTGCCAGCATACATCCACAGGGATCCGGGGAGCTGTTTTTT. Protein: CASIHPQGSGELFF.

The gene calls are TRBV9 and TRBJ1-4, with D perhaps matching TRBD1 (5 bases). Germline assignment: CDR1 SGDLS and CDR2 YYNGEE. CDR3 size: 15 residues. V dropped 4 bases and J dropped 7 bases, with 17 bases sitting between them. The CDR3 bases are TGTGCCAGCAGCTCGCGCGGTACAGGTACTGAAAAACTGTTTTTT. This codes for CASSSRGTGTEKLFF.

CDR3 nucleotide sequence: TGTGCCACCAGCCCCGGACGAGTGAAGGATACGCAGTATTTT. This sequence encodes CATSPGRVKDTQYF. The gene calls are TRBV15 and TRBJ2-3; D is unclear. Trimming took 5 bases from V and 6 from J, leaving 15 bases between them. The germline V gene has CDR1 LNHNV and CDR2 YYDKDF (reference sequence). The CDR3 is 14 residues long.

J is TRBJ2-7 and V is TRBV15; 13 nucleotides align to TRBD2. CDR1 LNHNV and CDR2 YYDKDF come from the germline V gene (reference sequence). CDR3 length: 13 amino acids. V was pared by 8 bases and J by 5 bases, with 3 bases of the junction left unmatched. The CDR3, as DNA: TGTGCCACCCGGACTAGCGGGGGAGACGAGCAGTACTTC. Residues: CATRTSGGDEQYF. The full variable domain, with the rest looked up from reference TRBV15 and TRBJ2-7, is DAMVIQNPRYQVTQFGKPVTLSCSQTLNHNVMYWYQQKSSQAPKLLFHYYDKDFNNEADTPDNFQSRRPNTSFCFLDIRSPGLGDTAMYLCATRTSGGDEQYFGPGTRLTVT.

The chain employs TRBV5-6 and TRBJ2-4; TRBD1 agrees at 10 bases. Trimming took 2 bases from V and 6 from J; bases not matched to a gene: 11. The CDR3 covers 17 residues. Germline V lookup: CDR1 SGHDT, CDR2 YYEEEE. The CDR3: CASSFNVGTGVPNIQYF. The CDR3 DNA follows: TGTGCCAGCAGCTTTAATGTGGGGACAGGGGTCCCAAACATTCAGTACTTC.

The chain carries TRBV7-3 and TRBJ2-1; no clear D. This CDR3 is 15 amino acids long. Per germline, CDR1 SGHTA and CDR2 FQGTGA. V was cut by 5 bases and J by 0 bases, with 11 bases left in between. The CDR3 spells CASSPLGGSYNEQFF. The CDR3 DNA follows: TGTGCCAGCAGCCCGCTTGGCGGCTCCTACAATGAGCAGTTCTTC.

CDR3 DNA sequence: TGTGCCAGCTCACCAGGGACTTTCAACACTGAAGCTTTCTTT. Translating it yields CASSPGTFNTEAFF. The chain joins TRBV18 to TRBJ1-1, with D possibly matching TRBD1 (5 bases). Trimming removed 2 bases at V and 2 bases at J, with 9 bases between. Looked up from germline, CDR1 is KGHSH and CDR2 is LQKENI. The CDR3 extends over 14 amino acids. Full variable domain (outside the CDR3, taken from reference TRBV18 and TRBJ1-1): NAGVMQNPRHLVRRRGQEARLRCSPMKGHSHVYWYRQLPEEGLKFMVYLQKENIIDESGMPKERFSAEFPKEGPSILRIQQVVRGDSAAYFCASSPGTFNTEAFFGQGTRLTVV.

As for this clone: Mismatch with germline at one junction end may stem from a read error. The rearrangement uses TRBV5-3 and TRBJ1-2; D is uncertain. TRBV5-3 is recorded as an ORF, its role being uncertain. The length of the CDR3 is 14 residues. This chain's CDR3 is CASSFGALRPGYTF. The CDR3 coding sequence is TGTGCCAGCAGCTTTGGAGCCCTTCGACCTGGCTACACCTTC.

The V call is TRBV5-4, the J call TRBJ1-1; D ambiguous. Trimming pared 2 bases from V and 0 bases from J, leaving 14 bases between. This CDR3 region has 16 residues. Germline CDR1 is SGHNT and CDR2 is YYREEE (reference sequence). CDR3 nucleotide sequence: TGTGCCAGCAGCTTCGGCCAACCGGGCTTGAACACTGAAGCTTTCTTT. Translating gives CASSFGQPGLNTEAFF.

V gene TRBV5-1 combines with J gene TRBJ2-5; maybe TRBD1 (6 bases). With 4 bases removed from V and 2 bases from J, the gap between germline ends came to 9 bases. The CDR3 is 13 amino acids. Germline loops: CDR1 SGHRS, CDR2 YFSETQ. The CDR3 nucleotides read TGCGCCAGCAGCCAGGGGTCACAAGAGACCCAGTACTTC. Amino acids: CASSQGSQETQYF.

The chain employs TRBV7-2 and TRBJ1-2; 9 bases align to TRBD1. The CDR3 has 15 residues. Looked up from germline, CDR1 is SGHTA and CDR2 is FQGNSA. V lost 5 bases, J lost 6 bases, and 10 bases stayed unmatched. The CDR3 loop is CASSPTGTGYDGYTF. The DNA for the CDR3 is TGTGCCAGCAGCCCGACCGGGACAGGGTATGATGGCTACACCTTC.